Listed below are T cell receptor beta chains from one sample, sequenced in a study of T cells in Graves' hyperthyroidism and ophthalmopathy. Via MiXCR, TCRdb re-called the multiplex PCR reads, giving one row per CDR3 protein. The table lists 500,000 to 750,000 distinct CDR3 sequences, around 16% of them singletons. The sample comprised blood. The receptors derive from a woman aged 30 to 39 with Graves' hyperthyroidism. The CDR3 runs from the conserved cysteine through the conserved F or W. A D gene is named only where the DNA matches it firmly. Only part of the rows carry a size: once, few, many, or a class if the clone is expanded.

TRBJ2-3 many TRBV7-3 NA CASSLFDSLTDTQYF TGTGCCAGCAGCTTATTCGACTCCCTCACAGATACGCAGTATTTT
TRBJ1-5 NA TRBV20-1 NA CSARPNGGNQPQHF TGCAGTGCCCGGCCCAACGGGGGCAATCAGCCCCAGCATTTT
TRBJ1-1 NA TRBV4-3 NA CASSQRRTSEEAFF TGCGCCAGCAGCCAGAGACGTACATCAGAAGAAGCTTTCTTT
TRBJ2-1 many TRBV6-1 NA CASSRAGGEGVEQFF TGTGCCAGCAGTCGAGCAGGTGGGGAAGGGGTTGAGCAGTTCTTC
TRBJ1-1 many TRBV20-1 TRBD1 CSATQPGQLTEAFF TGCAGTGCTACCCAACCGGGACAGTTAACTGAAGCTTTCTTT
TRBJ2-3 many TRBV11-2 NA CASSLVLSSTSTDTQYF TGTGCCAGCAGCTTAGTGTTATCTAGTACTAGCACAGATACGCAGTATTTT
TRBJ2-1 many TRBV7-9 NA CASSSTGSNEQFF TGCGCCAGCAGCAGCACCGGGTCCAATGAGCAGTTCTTC
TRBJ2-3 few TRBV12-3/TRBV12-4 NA CASRETGTDTQYF TGTGCCAGCAGAGAGACAGGCACAGATACGCAGTATTTT
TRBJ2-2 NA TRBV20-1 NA CSATRTSNTGELFF TGCAGTGCTACCCGGACTTCGAACACCGGGGAGCTGTTTTTT
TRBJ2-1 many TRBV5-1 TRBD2 CASSLASGSNNEQFF TGCGCCAGCAGCTTGGCTAGCGGGAGTAACAATGAGCAGTTCTTC
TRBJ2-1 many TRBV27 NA CASSLFGPGYNEQFF TGTGCCAGCAGTTTGTTTGGACCGGGATACAATGAGCAGTTCTTC
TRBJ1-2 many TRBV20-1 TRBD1 CSARGRQGSYTF TGCAGTGCTAGAGGCAGACAGGGGAGCTACACCTTC
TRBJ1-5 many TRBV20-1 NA CSARDLASNQPQHF TGCAGTGCTAGAGATTTGGCAAGCAATCAGCCCCAGCATTTT
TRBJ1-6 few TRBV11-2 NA CASSPRTDSYNSPLHF TGTGCCAGCAGCCCAAGGACAGACTCCTATAATTCACCCCTCCACTTT
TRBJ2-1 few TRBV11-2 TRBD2 CASSLVVGLAGEEFF TGTGCCAGCAGCTTAGTCGTAGGACTAGCGGGAGAAGAGTTCTTC
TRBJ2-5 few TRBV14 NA CASSSDWDGTQYF TGTGCCAGCAGCTCCGACTGGGACGGGACCCAGTACTTC
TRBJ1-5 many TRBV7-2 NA CASSYLGEGQPQHF TGTGCCAGCAGCTACCTTGGGGAGGGTCAGCCCCAGCATTTT
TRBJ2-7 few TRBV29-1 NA CSVSDSYEQYF TGCAGCGTCTCGGACAGCTACGAGCAGTACTTC
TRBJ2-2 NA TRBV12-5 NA CASGFVPGELFF TGTGCTAGTGGTTTTGTCCCCGGGGAGCTGTTTTTT
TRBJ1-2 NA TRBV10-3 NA CAISERSGDYGYTF TGTGCCATCAGTGAGCGGTCCGGGGATTATGGCTACACCTTC
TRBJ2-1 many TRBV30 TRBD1 CASSDRANNEQFF TGTGCCTCCTCGGACAGGGCGAACAATGAGCAGTTCTTC
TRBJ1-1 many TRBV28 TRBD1 CASSIGQGVTEAFF TGTGCCAGCAGTATCGGACAGGGGGTCACTGAAGCTTTCTTT
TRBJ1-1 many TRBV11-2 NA CASSSTVEAFF TGTGCCAGCAGCTCGACCGTGGAAGCTTTCTTT
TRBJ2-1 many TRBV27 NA CASSWADTQNEQFF TGTGCCAGCAGTTGGGCTGACACTCAGAATGAGCAGTTCTTC
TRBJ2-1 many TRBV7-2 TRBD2 CASSFTSGSPEQFF TGTGCCAGCAGCTTTACTAGCGGGAGTCCTGAGCAGTTCTTC
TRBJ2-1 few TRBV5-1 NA CASSGSRGYNEQFF TGCGCCAGCAGTGGATCAAGGGGCTACAATGAGCAGTTCTTC
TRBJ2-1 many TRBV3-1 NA CASSPQGGVPYNEQFF TGTGCCAGCAGCCCCCAGGGGGGGGTCCCCTACAATGAGCAGTTCTTC
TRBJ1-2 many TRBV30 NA CAWSVGRGNTF NA
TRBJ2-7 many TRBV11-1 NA CASSLASHEPPTSYEQYF TGTGCCAGCAGCTTAGCGAGCCACGAGCCTCCCACCTCCTACGAGCAGTACTTC
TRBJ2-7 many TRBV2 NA CASSRGVIGYEQYF TGTGCCAGCAGTCGAGGCGTAATCGGGTACGAGCAGTACTTC
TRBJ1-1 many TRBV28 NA CASSLLAAIRFTEAFF TGTGCCAGCAGTTTATTGGCAGCAATTCGGTTCACTGAAGCTTTCTTT
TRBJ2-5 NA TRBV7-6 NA CASSLNEEETQYF TGTGCCAGCAGCTTAAATGAGGAAGAGACCCAGTACTTC
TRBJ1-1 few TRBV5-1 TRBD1 CASSLKGTGGAGWSEAFF TGCGCCAGCAGCTTGAAAGGGACAGGGGGCGCGGGCTGGTCTGAAGCTTTCTTT
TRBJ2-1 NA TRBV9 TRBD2 CASSVAGTSGYNEQFF TGTGCCAGCAGCGTAGCGGGGACTAGCGGATACAATGAGCAGTTCTTC
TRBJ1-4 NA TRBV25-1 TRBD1 CASSAGTGDEKLFF TGTGCCAGCAGTGCCGGGACAGGGGATGAAAAACTGTTTTTT
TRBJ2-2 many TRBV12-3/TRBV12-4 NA CASTIWALNTGELFF TGTGCCAGCACCATTTGGGCCCTAAACACCGGGGAGCTGTTTTTT
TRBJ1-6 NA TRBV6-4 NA CASSSTRDSSPLHF TGTGCCAGCAGCTCGACCAGGGATAGTTCACCCCTCCACTTT
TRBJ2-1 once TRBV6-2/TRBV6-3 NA CASSRGAAEQFF TGTGCCAGCAGCCGCGGGGCGGCTGAGCAGTTCTTC
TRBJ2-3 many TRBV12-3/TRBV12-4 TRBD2 CASSSTSGYYGTDTQYF TGTGCCAGCAGTTCGACTAGCGGGTATTACGGCACAGATACGCAGTATTTT
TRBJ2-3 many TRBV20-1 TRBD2 CSASRPSGSLDTQYF TGCAGTGCTAGTCGGCCTAGCGGGAGTCTGGATACGCAGTATTTT
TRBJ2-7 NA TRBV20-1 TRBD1 CSALLPWTGLDEQYF TGCAGTGCCCTCCTTCCCTGGACAGGGTTAGACGAGCAGTACTTC
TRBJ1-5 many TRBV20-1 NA CSARDPGPFNQPQHF TGCAGTGCTAGAGATCCGGGCCCATTTAATCAGCCCCAGCATTTT
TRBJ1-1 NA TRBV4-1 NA CASSQIGGGGGTEAFF TGCGCCAGCAGCCAAATCGGGGGGGGCGGTGGCACTGAAGCTTTCTTT
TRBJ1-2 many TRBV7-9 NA CASSPGRGANYGYTF TGTGCCAGCAGCCCGGGGCGAGGAGCTAACTATGGCTACACCTTC
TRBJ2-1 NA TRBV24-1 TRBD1 CATSDRGQGLNEQFF TGTGCCACCAGTGATCGGGGACAGGGACTCAATGAGCAGTTCTTC